Listed here are 30 T cell receptor beta chains from one sample, sequenced in a study of cytomegalovirus exposure and HLA in healthy donors. Primers for the PCR totalled 60 Vbeta and 13 Jbeta. TCRdb's table, derived via immunoSEQ multiplex PCR, lists solely in-frame clones and lacks some. The sample consists of about 140,000 clones, around 80% of them appearing once. Sequenced sample: PBMCs. These receptors originate from a man aged 35 to 55 in good health and CMV-seropositive.

V gene TRBV19 combines with J gene TRBJ2-3; D unclear. Germline V gene sequence: CDR1 LNHDA, CDR2 SQIVND (reference sequence). Trimming cost V 10 bases and J 5 bases, with 19 bases left between them. The CDR3 consists of 14 residues. In nucleotides, the CDR3 is TGTGCCACATCGTCCTGGCAGGAAGAAGATACGCAGTATTTT. Protein: CATSSWQEEDTQYF. The whole variable domain, filled in from reference TRBV19 and TRBJ2-3, reads DGGITQSPKYLFRKEGQNVTLSCEQNLNHDAMYWYRQDPGQGLRLIYYSQIVNDFQKGDIAEGYSVSREKKESFPLTVTSAQKNPTAFYLCATSSWQEEDTQYFGPGTRLTVL.

Turning to this clone: Other DNA sequences from this sample encode an identical CDR3 as well. The chain has TRBV5-3 and TRBJ1-2; 7 nucleotides line up with TRBD1. TRBV5-3 is marked as an open reading frame, function uncertain. CDR3 length: 13 amino acids. V shed 4 bases, J shed 4 bases, and the junction held 4 bases outside the gene matches. This chain's CDR3 is CARSVTGFYGYTF. CDR3 DNA sequence: TGTGCCAGAAGCGTGACAGGGTTCTATGGCTACACCTTC.

This chain joins TRBV5-1 and TRBJ1-6, with D maybe TRBD1 (6 bases). V was cut by 0 bases and J by 3 bases, with 10 bases left in between. The CDR3 spans 16 residues. Per germline, CDR1 SGHRS and CDR2 YFSETQ. This CDR3 is CASSLGTENYNSPLHF. The DNA of the CDR3 is TGCGCCAGCAGCTTGGGGACAGAGAACTATAATTCACCCCTCCACTTT.

The chain has TRBV13 and TRBJ1-2; 7 positions agree with TRBD1. The CDR3 is 16 residues long. Germline loops: CDR1 PRHDT, CDR2 FYEKMQ (reference sequence). Trimming at V came to 5 bases and at J to 5 bases, leaving 14 bases not matched to a gene. The CDR3 nucleotides read TGTGCCAGCAGCCCGAGTCGGACAGGAGCAAAGTATGGCTACACCTTC. It is translated as CASSPSRTGAKYGYTF.

This chain joins TRBV11-1 and TRBJ2-3; 7 bases map to TRBD2. The V gene end was trimmed by 5 bases and the J gene end by 3 bases; junction bases not matched to a gene: 14. Germline CDR1 is SGHAT and CDR2 is FQDESV (reference sequence). The CDR3 contains 17 residues. The CDR3 protein is CASSMTGTNWGTDTQYF. In nucleotides, the CDR3 is TGTGCCAGCAGCATGACCGGGACTAATTGGGGTACAGATACGCAGTATTTT.

V is TRBV5-1 and J is TRBJ1-2; 10 bases are shared with TRBD1. With 4 bases clipped from V and 6 bases from J, the junction kept 12 bases outside the gene matches. This CDR3 is built from 16 residues. Per the germline V gene, CDR1 is SGHRS and CDR2 is YFSETQ. This CDR3 reads CASSRRGQGERDGYTF. In nucleotides, the CDR3 is TGCGCCAGCAGCCGTCGCGGACAGGGGGAAAGGGATGGCTACACCTTC.

CDR3 loop: CSVVAGKGEQFF. The CDR3 DNA follows: TGCAGCGTTGTTGCCGGGAAGGGTGAGCAGTTCTTC. The V gene is TRBV29-1, the J gene TRBJ2-1, with TRBD2 as a possible D gene (5 bases). CDR3 length: 12 amino acids. The germline gives CDR1 SQVTM, CDR2 ANQGSEA. V lost 4 bases, J lost 9 bases, and 13 bases lay in between.

This clone has a single count. The V call is TRBV6-1, the J call TRBJ1-1; D perhaps matches TRBD1 (5 bases). CDR3 length: 14 residues. Germline assignment: CDR1 MNHNS and CDR2 SASEGT. The V and J ends lost 2 bases and 4 bases respectively, with 11 bases between them. CDR3 in DNA: TGTGCCAGCAGTGAATTCCGGGGGGGCACTGAAGCTTTCTTT. Residues: CASSEFRGGTEAFF.

This clone has a single count. The J gene is TRBJ2-3, the V gene TRBV5-1; tentatively, D is TRBD1 (5 bases). Trimming took off 0 bases at V and 0 bases at J, with 8 bases between the two ends. Germline values: CDR1 SGHRS, CDR2 YFSETQ. The CDR3 length is 15 residues. The CDR3 reads CASSLVPGSTDTQYF. The CDR3 region has the DNA TGCGCCAGCAGCTTGGTTCCAGGGAGCACAGATACGCAGTATTTT.

This clone was recorded once. The chain employs TRBV7-9 and TRBJ1-1, with D unclear. V gave up 5 bases and J gave up 0 bases, with 7 bases separating them. CDR1 is SEHNR, CDR2 FQNEAQ, per germline (reference sequence). There are 13 residues in the CDR3. The CDR3 coding sequence is TGTGCCAGCAGCCCCCCTATGAACACTGAAGCTTTCTTT. Translating it yields CASSPPMNTEAFF.

This clone was seen only a few times. The chain recombines TRBV6-5 with TRBJ2-7; weak D call: TRBD1 (6 bases). Germline lookup yields CDR1 MNHEY and CDR2 SVGAGI. V lost 2 bases and J lost 7, with 12 bases in between. CDR3 size: 13 residues. This CDR3 reads CASSYPGTREQYF. CDR3 nucleotides: TGTGCCAGCAGTTACCCCGGGACAAGGGAGCAGTACTTC.

The DNA of the CDR3 is TGCGCCAGCAGCTACAACACACAGGGTGACCGCCACGAGCAGTACTTC. Amino acid sequence: CASSYNTQGDRHEQYF. The chain links TRBV5-1 to TRBJ2-7; D is perhaps TRBD1 (6 bases). Germline-derived CDR1 and CDR2 are SGHRS and YFSETQ. CDR3 length equals 16 residues. Trimming pared 3 bases from V and 5 bases from J, leaving 21 bases between.

This clone was counted only a few times. The rearrangement joins TRBV4-2 to TRBJ2-1; a possible D gene is TRBD2 (6 bases). The CDR3 spans 15 residues. Germline V lookup: CDR1 LGHNA, CDR2 YNFKEQ. V shed 1 base and J shed 9 bases, with 16 bases lying between them. The CDR3 reads CASSQGEAYSGEQFF. The CDR3 nucleotides are TGTGCCAGCAGCCAAGGGGAGGCGTACAGCGGTGAGCAGTTCTTC.

V and J are TRBV29-1 and TRBJ2-1; 7 nucleotides agree with TRBD2. The CDR3 extends over 17 amino acids. CDR1 and CDR2 (germline): SQVTM, ANQGSEA. V lost 3 bases and J lost 7; bases outside the gene matches: 18. CDR3 coding DNA: TGCAGCGTTGAGAGGGTATCTGGGGGGAGGGCGAGAAATGAGCAGTTCTTC. It is translated as CSVERVSGGRARNEQFF.

This clone was counted a single time. Compared with germline, one end of the junction differs, possibly owing to a read error. The chain joins TRBV7-7 to TRBJ2-5; the match to TRBD2 covers 10 bases. The CDR3 length is 14 residues. The germline V gene has CDR1 SSHAT and CDR2 FNYEAQ (reference sequence). CDR3 DNA: TGTGCTAGCAGCTTAGCGGGGGGACAAGAGACCCAGTACTTC. Encoded protein: CASSLAGGQETQYF.

The CDR3 protein is CASSPTANTEAFF. Here the CDR3 DNA reads TGTGCCAGCTCGCCGACAGCGAACACTGAAGCTTTCTTT. V is TRBV18 and J is TRBJ1-1; a weak D match, TRBD1 (5 bases). The CDR3 has 13 amino acids. Germline lookup yields CDR1 KGHSH and CDR2 LQKENI. V lost 6 bases and J 1 base, leaving 9 bases between the germline ends.

The rearrangement joins TRBV9 to TRBJ2-7; TRBD1 matches at 9 bases. The CDR3 loop spans 15 amino acids. The germline CDR1 and CDR2 sequences are SGDLS and YYNGEE. The trim removed 2 bases at V and 2 bases at J, leaving 5 bases unmatched. Written as DNA, the CDR3 is TGTGCCAGCAGCGTGACCGGGACAGGGACCTACGAGCAGTACTTC. Its translation is CASSVTGTGTYEQYF.

The chain combines TRBV27 with TRBJ2-3; TRBD1 matches 8 bases. With 0 bases clipped from V and 3 bases from J, the junction kept 5 bases outside the gene matches. Germline V gene sequence: CDR1 MNHEY, CDR2 SMNVEV (reference sequence). The CDR3 loop spans 16 amino acids. The CDR3 sequence: CASSLSPGGATDTQYF. For the CDR3, the DNA is TGTGCCAGCAGTTTATCCCCAGGGGGCGCAACAGATACGCAGTATTTT.

This clone was detected a few times. The rearrangement links TRBV27 to TRBJ2-3; the D gene is possibly TRBD2 (6 bases). V shed 4 bases and J shed 5 bases, with 7 bases lying between them. Per the germline V gene, CDR1 is MNHEY and CDR2 is SMNVEV (reference sequence). This CDR3 is 12 amino acids long. The CDR3 loop reads CASSYSGDTQYF. The CDR3 region has the DNA TGTGCCAGCAGTTATAGCGGAGATACGCAGTATTTT.

The chain combines TRBV9 with TRBJ2-3, with TRBD2 as a possible D gene (6 bases). This CDR3 is 16 amino acids long. In germline, CDR1 is SGDLS, CDR2 YYNGEE. Trimming removed 0 bases from V and 2 bases from J, with 13 bases in between. The CDR3 nucleotides read TGTGCCAGCAGCGTAGCGTCTAGCGCAAACACAGATACGCAGTATTTT. Its translation is CASSVASSANTDTQYF.

Of note for this clone: The identical CDR3 is also encoded by other nucleotide sequences in the sample. The chain employs TRBV5-1 and TRBJ2-6; D might be TRBD1 (6 bases). The CDR3 runs to 15 residues. Germline assignment: CDR1 SGHRS and CDR2 YFSETQ. Trimming pared 7 bases from V and 4 bases from J, leaving 15 bases between. In nucleotides, the CDR3 is TGCGCCAGCGCCCTTACAGGGAGCGGGGCCAACGTCCTGACTTTC. Amino acids: CASALTGSGANVLTF.

This chain uses TRBV6-6 with TRBJ1-4; maybe TRBD1 (6 bases). Germline V lookup: CDR1 MNHNY, CDR2 SVGAGI (reference sequence). The CDR3 is 15 amino acids. Trimming took 2 bases from V and 5 from J, leaving 12 bases between them. The CDR3 DNA follows: TGTGCCAGCAGTTACCCGGACAGCCGGAATGAAAAACTGTTTTTT. Translating gives CASSYPDSRNEKLFF.

The chain carries TRBV4-2 and TRBJ2-2; 9 bases align to TRBD1. V gave up 3 bases and J gave up 1 base; unmatched junction bases: 6. The CDR3 loop spans 17 amino acids. Germline assignment: CDR1 LGHNA and CDR2 YNFKEQ. CDR3 nucleotides: TGTGCCAGCAGCCAGCCGCCGGGACAGGGGAACACCGGGGAGCTGTTTTTT. The encoded protein is CASSQPPGQGNTGELFF.

This chain connects TRBV5-4 to TRBJ2-7, with a tentative D call TRBD1 (6 bases). Germline loops: CDR1 SGHNT, CDR2 YYREEE (reference sequence). This CDR3 contains 11 residues. V dropped 4 bases and J dropped 9 bases, with 11 bases sitting between them. DNA of the CDR3: TGTGCCAGCAGCGGGGGCCAGGGGCAGTACTTC. This sequence encodes CASSGGQGQYF. The complete variable domain, with remaining parts taken from reference TRBV5-4 and TRBJ2-7, reads ETGVTQSPTHLIKTRGQQVTLRCSSQSGHNTVSWYQQALGQGPQFIFQYYREEENGRGNFPPRFSGLQFPNYSSELNVNALELDDSALYLCASSGGQGQYFGPGTRLTVT.

This chain links TRBV5-1 with TRBJ2-3, with a possible D match to TRBD2 (6 bases). This CDR3 has 16 residues. Trimming cost V 0 bases and J 3 bases, with 14 bases left between them. Germline CDR1 SGHRS, CDR2 YFSETQ. For the CDR3, the DNA is TGCGCCAGCAGCTTGGCCTCGGGGAGGAGGACAGATACGCAGTATTTT. The encoded protein is CASSLASGRRTDTQYF.

This clone is medium-sized within its sample. The rearrangement uses TRBV7-9 and TRBJ1-2, with D possibly matching TRBD1 (5 bases). Trimming shortened V by 2 bases and J by 3 bases, and 13 bases separated the two germline ends. The germline V gene encodes CDR1 SEHNR and CDR2 FQNEAQ (reference sequence). The CDR3 length is 15 residues. CDR3 sequence reads: CASSLSSAGYYGYTF. DNA for the CDR3: TGTGCCAGCAGCTTATCAAGTGCAGGGTACTATGGCTACACCTTC.

This rearrangement joins TRBV5-1 to TRBJ2-2, with D perhaps matching TRBD2 (5 bases). CDR3 size: 15 residues. CDR1 and CDR2 from the germline V gene are SGHRS and YFSETQ. The germline V and J ends were trimmed by 2 bases and 4 bases, with 12 bases remaining between them. CDR3 sequence reads: CASSFGADATGELFF. The CDR3 DNA reads TGCGCCAGCAGCTTCGGAGCGGACGCCACCGGGGAGCTGTTTTTT.

The CDR3 DNA follows: TGTGCCAGCAGCTTAGCCCCAGGGAACACCGGGGAGCTGTTTTTT. It specifies CASSLAPGNTGELFF. The V gene is TRBV11-2, the J gene TRBJ2-2, with D unclear. CDR3 length: 15 amino acids. With 1 base removed from V and 1 base from J, the gap between germline ends came to 7 bases. In germline, CDR1 is SGHAT, CDR2 FQNNGV.

About this clone itself: The sample has other DNA sequences that encode this CDR3 too. This sequence joins TRBV11-2 and TRBJ1-1; no clear D gene. Germline V gene sequence: CDR1 SGHAT, CDR2 FQNNGV. The V gene lost 4 bases and the J gene lost 1 base, with 7 bases spanning the gap. CDR3 length: 13 amino acids. This CDR3 reads CASSSTGNTEAFF. The CDR3 coding sequence is TGTGCCAGCAGCTCCACCGGGAACACTGAAGCTTTCTTT.

This clone appeared a single time. This CDR3 is also generated by other DNA sequences in the sample. V usage is TRBV27 and J usage is TRBJ1-1, with unresolved D. The CDR3 sequence is 12 residues long. The V end was cut by 3 bases, the J end by 4 bases, with 6 bases between. Germline V gene lookup returns CDR1 MNHEY and CDR2 SMNVEV (reference sequence). The CDR3 DNA is TGTGCCAGCAGTTTCCGGGGCACTGAAGCTTTCTTT. Translation gives CASSFRGTEAFF.